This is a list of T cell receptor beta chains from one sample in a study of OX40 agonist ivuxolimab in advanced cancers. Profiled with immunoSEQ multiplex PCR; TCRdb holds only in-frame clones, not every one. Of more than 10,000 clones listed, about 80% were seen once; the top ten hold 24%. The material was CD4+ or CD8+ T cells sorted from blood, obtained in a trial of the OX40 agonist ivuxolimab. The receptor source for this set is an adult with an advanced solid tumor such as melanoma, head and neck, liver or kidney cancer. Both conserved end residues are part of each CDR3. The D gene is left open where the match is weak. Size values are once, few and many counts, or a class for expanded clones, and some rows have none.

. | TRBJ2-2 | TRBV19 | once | TGTGCCAGTAGTATAAGCAGGGGAGGTGGCGGGGAGCTGTTTTTT | CASSISRGGGGELFF
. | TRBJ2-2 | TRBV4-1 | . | TGCGCCAGCAGCCTAGAGGGGACGAACACCGGGGAGCTGTTTTTT | CASSLEGTNTGELFF
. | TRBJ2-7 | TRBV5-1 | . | TGCGCCAGCAGCTTGAGTCGCGGGAACTCCTACGAGCAGTACTTC | CASSLSRGNSYEQYF
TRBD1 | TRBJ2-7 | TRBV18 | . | TGTGCCAGCTCACCTTGGGACAGGGGAGCCTACGAGCAGTACTTC | CASSPWDRGAYEQYF
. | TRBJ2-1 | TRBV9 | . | TGTGCCAGCAGCCAACGGGTTTGGAGTGAGCAGTTCTTC | CASSQRVWSEQFF
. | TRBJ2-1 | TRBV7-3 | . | TGTGCCAGCAGCCCAGACGGGACTTTCAATGAGCAGTTCTTC | CASSPDGTFNEQFF
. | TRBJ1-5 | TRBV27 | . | TGTGCCAGCAGGCCGGGGACGGGGGTGGTTTGGCAGCCCCAGCATTTT | CASRPGTGVVWQPQHF
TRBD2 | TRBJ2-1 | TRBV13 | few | TGTGCCAGCAGCTCCGGAGACGAGCGGGATAATTACAATGAGCAGTTCTTC | CASSSGDERDNYNEQFF
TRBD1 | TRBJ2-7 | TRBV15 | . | TGTGCCACCAACGGAGGGGGGACAGGGGGCGCCGAGCAGTACTTC | CATNGGGTGGAEQYF
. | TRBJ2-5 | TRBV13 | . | TGTGCCAGCAGCTTTACACGACGTACCAGGGGGGATGAGACCCAGTACTTC | CASSFTRRTRGDETQYF
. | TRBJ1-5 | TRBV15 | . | TGTGCCACCAGCAGAGATTTGTCTTTAAATCAGCCCCAGCATTTT | CATSRDLSLNQPQHF
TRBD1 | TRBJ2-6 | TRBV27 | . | TGTGCCAGCCGGACAGGGAATGGGGTCCTGACTTTC | CASRTGNGVLTF
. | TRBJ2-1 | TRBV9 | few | TGTGCCAGCAGCGCCGAGGGGGAGGATGAGCAGTTCTTC | CASSAEGEDEQFF
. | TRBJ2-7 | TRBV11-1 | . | TGTGCCAGCAGGGGGTACTACGAGCAGTACTTC | CASRGYYEQYF
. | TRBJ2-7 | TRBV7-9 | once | TGTGCCAGCACCACCTTAGGGGACTACGAGCAGTACTTC | CASTTLGDYEQYF
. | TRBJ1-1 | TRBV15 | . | TGTGCCACCAGCAGAGAACACCTTGACACTGAAGCTTTCTTT | CATSREHLDTEAFF
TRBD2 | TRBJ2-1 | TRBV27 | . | TGTGCCAGTGAGCCCCTAGCGGGAGGCCCACGGGGTGAGCAGTTCTTC | CASEPLAGGPRGEQFF
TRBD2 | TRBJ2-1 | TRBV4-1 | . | TGCGCCAGCAGCCAAGATGAAGGGGGACTAGCGGGGGTCGAGCAGTTCTTC | CASSQDEGGLAGVEQFF